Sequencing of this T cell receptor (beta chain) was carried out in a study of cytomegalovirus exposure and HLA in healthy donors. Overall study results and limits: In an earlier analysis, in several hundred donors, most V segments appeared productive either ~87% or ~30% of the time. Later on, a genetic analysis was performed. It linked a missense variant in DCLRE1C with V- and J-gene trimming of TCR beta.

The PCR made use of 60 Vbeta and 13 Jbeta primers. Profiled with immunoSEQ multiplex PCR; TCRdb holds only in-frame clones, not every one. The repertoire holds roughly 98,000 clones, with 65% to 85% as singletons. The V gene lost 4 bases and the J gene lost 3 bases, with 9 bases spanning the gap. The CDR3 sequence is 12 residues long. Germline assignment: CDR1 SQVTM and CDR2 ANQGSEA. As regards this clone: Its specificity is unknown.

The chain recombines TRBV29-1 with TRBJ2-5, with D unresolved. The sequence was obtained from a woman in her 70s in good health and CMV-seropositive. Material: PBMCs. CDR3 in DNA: TGCAGCGTTGTGTGGCAGAAAGAGACCCAGTACTTC. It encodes CSVVWQKETQYF. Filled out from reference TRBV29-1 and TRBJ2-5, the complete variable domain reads SAVISQKPSRDICQRGTSLTIQCQVDSQVTMMFWYRQQPGQSLTLIATANQGSEATYESGFVIDKFPISRPNLTFSTLTVSNMSPEDSSIYLCSVVWQKETQYFGPGTRLLVL.